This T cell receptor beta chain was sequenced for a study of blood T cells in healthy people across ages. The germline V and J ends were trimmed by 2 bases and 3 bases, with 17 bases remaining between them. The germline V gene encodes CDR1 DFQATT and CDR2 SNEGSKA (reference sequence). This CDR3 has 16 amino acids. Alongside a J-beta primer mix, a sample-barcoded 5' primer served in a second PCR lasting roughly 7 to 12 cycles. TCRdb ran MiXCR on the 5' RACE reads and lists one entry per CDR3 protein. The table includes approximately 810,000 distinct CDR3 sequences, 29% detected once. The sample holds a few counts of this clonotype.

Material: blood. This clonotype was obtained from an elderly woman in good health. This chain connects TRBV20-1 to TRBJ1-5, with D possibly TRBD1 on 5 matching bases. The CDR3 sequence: CSARPGARDDNQPQHF. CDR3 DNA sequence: TGCAGTGCTAGACCTGGAGCACGGGACGACAATCAGCCCCAGCATTTT.